This TCR beta chain emerged from a study of post-analysis software for immune sequencing data (dated by TCRdb to between 2015 and 2016). Background on the whole study: Relapsing-remitting, secondary progressive and progressive-relapsing multiple sclerosis were recorded as disease courses, and subtype annotation was lacking for some patients. The multiple sclerosis patient repertoires were compared with about a dozen previously published healthy control repertoires from donors aged about 6 to 26 years. A subset of samples was prepared in parallel using single-end sample barcoding, then pooled and co-amplified after Illumina adapter ligation.

Notes on this clonotype: This clone's antigen is unknown. No base quality values were provided; no much bigger clone lies one nucleotide off.

TCR beta repertoires were profiled from peripheral blood of 10 to 15 young patients with multiple sclerosis to demonstrate the VDJtools post-analysis software. The patients with multiple sclerosis were children and adolescents between about 6 and 16 years of age. The germline V end is reduced by 6 bases and the J end by 5 bases; junction bases left unmatched: 7. CDR1 SNHLY and CDR2 FYNNEI are derived from the germline V gene. The CDR3 measures 14 amino acids from cysteine to phenylalanine. The DNA shown is the 42-base CDR3, in frame from base 1. Library method: PCR. Reads for this sample came from an Illumina HiSeq 2500. To reduce PCR and sequencing biases, unique molecular identifiers were incorporated into the TCR beta cDNA libraries. Per 1 to 10 million input T cells, roughly 500,000 cDNA molecules were obtained, such that each molecule approximated one T cell. The patient libraries were prepared and sequenced using the same protocol as the earlier healthy control dataset. Within a given batch, samples were prepared together, multiplexed and sequenced on the same HiSeq lane. The authors processed their data as follows. Raw barcoded reads were processed with MIGEC, discarding single-read molecular identifier groups before consensus assembly and CDR3 extraction. Clonotype tables were post-analysed with VDJtools, normalizing diversity by down-sampling all datasets to the smallest sample size. In repertoire overlap clustering, CDR3 amino acid sequences, but not nucleotide sequences, were matched to correct batch-related cross-sample contamination. The raw public reads went through TCRdb reprocessing: fastp at Q25, MiXCR clone calling, in-frame beta chains kept. Each CDR3 protein appears once, grouped with its most common genes and DNA. TCRdb's processing, not the study's, gives the V and J calls here. This sample lists almost 700,000 distinct CDR3 sequences; about 60% were detected once. The ten largest clones represent 11% of the sample.

The paper's findings and limits, for the study overall: The multiple sclerosis patient group was slightly younger than the control group. A handful of TRBV segments, including TRBV5-6, TRBV5-1 and TRBV20-1, were significantly more frequent in patients than controls. Direct clustering with F measure revealed strong co-clustering of samples prepared in the same batch, which led to a batch-effect correction. Multiple sclerosis patients had significantly lower normalized Chao1 diversity than controls, a result that suggests substantial peripheral T-cell clonal expansion.

The chain is assembled from TRBV2 and TRBJ2-1, with TRBD2 identical over 7 junction bases. The specimen was blood. This TCR was recovered from a girl between 2 and 10 years old with multiple sclerosis. The bases read TGTGCCAGCAGCCCGGGACTACCCGACAATGAGCAGTTCTTC. It is translated as CASSPGLPDNEQFF.